The 2 T cell receptor beta chains reported below all come from one sample, sequenced in a study of blood T cell repertoires in COVID-19. Data came from immunoSEQ multiplex PCR; TCRdb stores just in-frame clones and leaves some out. The sample yields roughly 59,000 clones, approximately 83% seen once. The sequenced sample was peripheral blood. These TCRs come from an elderly woman with acute or convalescent COVID-19.

CDR3 in amino acids: CASQTRRNTEAFF. In nucleotides, the CDR3 is TGTGCCAGTCAAACCAGGCGGAACACTGAAGCTTTCTTT. The chain employs TRBV12-3 or TRBV12-4 and TRBJ1-1; D unresolved. The CDR3 extends over 13 amino acids. The V and J ends lost 9 bases and 1 base respectively, with 12 bases between them.

V is TRBV28 and J is TRBJ1-4, with TRBD1 matching 10 bases. Germline V gene sequence: CDR1 MDHEN, CDR2 SYDVKM. CDR3 length equals 13 residues. V was clipped by 5 bases and J by 8 bases; unmatched bases: 2. CDR3 in DNA: TGTGCCAGCAGTCGGGACAGGGGCGAAAAACTGTTTTTT. Protein sequence: CASSRDRGEKLFF.